This TCR beta chain was retrieved from a study of beta chain features in type 1 diabetes. Study-level background: The study found patients and healthy donors alike in age, gender and cell yields.

This clone came up a few times. The antigen is unknown. Study findings and constraints: In all four CD4+ subsets, TCRB CDR3 length was significantly, moderately reduced in type 1 diabetes. These data did not resolve whether HLA type affects TCRB rearrangement. Compared with healthy donors, patients appeared to share more similar naive, central memory and regulatory TCRB repertoires.

The entirety of the isolated RNA underwent reverse transcription, so expressed TCRB transcripts were sequenced. Method: immunoSEQ multiplex PCR; TCRdb's copy keeps in-frame clones and lacks some. The table has roughly 500,000 clones, around 28% seen once. CDR1 and CDR2 from the germline V gene are LNHNV and YYDKDF (reference sequence). Trimming took off 1 base at V and 6 bases at J, with 19 bases between the two ends. The CDR3 has 17 amino acids. The rearrangement uses TRBV15 and TRBJ2-4; perhaps TRBD2 as D (6 bases). The sequence came from a man younger than 30 in good health. The source material was naive CD4+ T cells from blood. CDR3 amino acids: CATSRVSEGGIRNIQYF. The CDR3 DNA sequence: TGTGCCACCAGCAGAGTAAGCGAGGGAGGTATTAGAAACATTCAGTACTTC.